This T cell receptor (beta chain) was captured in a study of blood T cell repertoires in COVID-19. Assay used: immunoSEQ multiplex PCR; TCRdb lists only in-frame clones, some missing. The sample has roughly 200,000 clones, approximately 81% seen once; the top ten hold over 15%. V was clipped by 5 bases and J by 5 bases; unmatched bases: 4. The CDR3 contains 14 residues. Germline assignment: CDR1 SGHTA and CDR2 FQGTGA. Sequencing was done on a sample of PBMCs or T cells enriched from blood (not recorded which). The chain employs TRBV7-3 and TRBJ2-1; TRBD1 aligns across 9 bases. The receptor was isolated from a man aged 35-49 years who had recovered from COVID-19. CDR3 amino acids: CASSRGQGHNEQFF. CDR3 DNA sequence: TGTGCCAGCAGCCGGGGACAGGGCCACAATGAGCAGTTCTTC.